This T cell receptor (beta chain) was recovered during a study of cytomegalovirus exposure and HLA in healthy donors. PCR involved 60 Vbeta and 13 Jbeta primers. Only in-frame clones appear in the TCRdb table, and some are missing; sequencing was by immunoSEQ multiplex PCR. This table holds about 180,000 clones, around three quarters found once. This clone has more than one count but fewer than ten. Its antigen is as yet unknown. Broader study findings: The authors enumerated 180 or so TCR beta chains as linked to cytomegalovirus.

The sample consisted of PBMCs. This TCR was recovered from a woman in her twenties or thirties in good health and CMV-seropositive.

CDR3 sequence reads: CASTPIQGSGETQYF. In DNA, the CDR3 is TGTGCCAGCACCCCGATTCAGGGATCTGGAGAGACCCAGTACTTC. The chain recombines TRBV6-6 with TRBJ2-5, with a possible D match to TRBD1 (5 bases). CDR3 size: 15 residues. The V gene lost 7 bases and the J gene lost 4 bases, with 19 bases spanning the gap. Germline CDR1 MNHNY, CDR2 SVGAGI (reference sequence).